The clone carrying this T cell receptor (beta chain) has a count of ten or more. This specimen belongs to a study of patients and donors after allogeneic stem cell transplantation. TCRdb redid the calling of the RT-PCR reads with MiXCR, one entry per CDR3 protein. This sample has around 150,000 distinct CDR3 sequences, with about a third found just once. Input material: blood, either unsorted or a sorted T cell fraction (not recorded which). This sequence was found in a human donor who was either an allogeneic HSCT recipient or a stem cell or donor lymphocyte infusion donor (not recorded which). It is not recorded whose cells these are; they may come from a transplant donor.

This CDR3 reads CASSSEGRGLIEKLFF. CDR3 coding DNA: TGTGCCAGCAGCTCCGAGGGCAGGGGGCTGATTGAAAAACTGTTTTTT. The rearrangement joins TRBV11-2 to TRBJ1-4; TRBD1 aligns across 8 bases. J was trimmed by 7 bases and V by 4 bases; bases with no gene match: 11. CDR3 length equals 16 residues. Germline-derived CDR1 and CDR2 are SGHAT and FQNNGV.